This is a list of T cell receptor beta chains from one sample in a study of blood T cells in healthy people across ages. TCRdb re-derived calls from the 5' RACE reads in MiXCR, one entry per CDR3 protein. The sample has roughly 550,000 distinct CDR3 sequences; 20% to 30% are singletons. These sequences were also reported in another study, on T cells of mothers and their children.

Sequencing used blood. The receptors derive from a boy aged 10-17 years in good health. Each CDR3 is given with its conserved first and last residue. The D gene is left open where the match is weak. For some rows the clone size is stated as once, few or many, or as a class when expanded; others skip it.

D,size,J,V,DNA,CDR3
-,-,TRBJ2-1,TRBV28,TGTGCCAGCAGTTTCATAAAGGTCACCTACAATGAGCAGTTCTTC,CASSFIKVTYNEQFF
-,few,TRBJ2-1,TRBV19,TGTGCCAGTAGTATCGGTCTCCCGAATGAGCAGTTCTTC,CASSIGLPNEQFF
-,-,TRBJ2-3,TRBV28,TGTGCCAGCAGTTTGGGGCAGGGGGGATGGGCAGATACGCAGTATTTT,CASSLGQGGWADTQYF
-,-,TRBJ1-1,TRBV6-2/TRBV6-3,TGTGCCAGCAGTTACCAGGGTTTCGTCACTGAAGCTTTCTTT,CASSYQGFVTEAFF
-,-,TRBJ1-2,TRBV7-9,TGTGCCAGCAGCTTAGAGGAGTCGGGCGGCTACACCTTC,CASSLEESGGYTF
-,many,TRBJ2-7,TRBV5-1,TGCGCCAGCAGCTTGATGGACGGGACCTACGAGCAGTACTTC,CASSLMDGTYEQYF
-,-,TRBJ2-7,TRBV28,TGTGCCAGCAGTTTAACGTTCGACTACTTATCCTACGAGCAGTACTTC,CASSLTFDYLSYEQYF
-,-,TRBJ2-1,TRBV2,TGTGCCAGCAGTGAAGGGCAGGGTCGATGGGATGAGCAGTTCTTC,CASSEGQGRWDEQFF
-,-,TRBJ2-3,TRBV7-2,TGTGCCAGCAGCTTAGACTATTCCCACACAGATACGCAGTATTTT,CASSLDYSHTDTQYF
-,-,TRBJ2-3,TRBV7-6,TGTGCCAGCAGCTTGACGGACACAGATGCGCAGTATTTT,CASSLTDTDAQYF
-,-,TRBJ2-2,TRBV4-3,TGCGCCAGCAGCGCGGCTCCCGAAAAAAACACCGGGGAGCTGTTTTTT,CASSAAPEKNTGELFF
TRBD1,-,TRBJ1-4,TRBV20-1,TGCAGTGCTAGAGCGATATTGACAGGGGTTGAAAAACTGTTTTTT,CSARAILTGVEKLFF
-,many,TRBJ1-4,TRBV29-1,TGCAGCGTTGAAGGTATAGGTGGGCTTGGAAAACTGTTTTTT,CSVEGIGGLGKLFF
TRBD2,few,TRBJ2-3,TRBV20-1,TGCAGTGCTAGAGGGGTCAGCGGGAGTACGGATACGCAGTATTTT,CSARGVSGSTDTQYF
TRBD1,-,TRBJ2-3,TRBV18,TGTGCCAGCTCACCGAGGAGAACCGGGACAGGACTTTCAGATACGCAGTATTTT,CASSPRRTGTGLSDTQYF
-,-,TRBJ1-2,TRBV20-1,TGCAGTGGGAAACGGGGACACTATGGCTACACCTTC,CSGKRGHYGYTF
-,few,TRBJ2-7,TRBV27,TGTGCCAGCAGTTTATGGGGGGAACACCCCTACGAGCAGTACTTC,CASSLWGEHPYEQYF